Below, 13 T cell receptor beta chains from the same sample are listed, as sequenced in a study of Graves' ophthalmopathy and Graves' hyperthyroidism. Amplified TCR beta CDR3 regions were obtained using RNA transcripts as template. Following a first-round RT-PCR that used HTBI primers, a second-round multiplex PCR was carried out. MiXCR, applied by TCRdb to the multiplex PCR reads, yields one record per CDR3 protein. The table lists roughly 420,000 distinct CDR3 sequences, more than 20% of them singletons. Specimen: peripheral blood. These receptors were obtained from a woman younger than 35 with stable Graves' hyperthyroidism.

This clonotype came up many times. The chain combines TRBV25-1 with TRBJ2-7; D call uncertain. V gave up 1 base and J gave up 2 bases, with 15 bases separating them. The germline gives CDR1 MGHDK, CDR2 SYGVNS. The CDR3 consists of 16 residues. The CDR3 sequence is CASSESWQDNPYEQYF. CDR3 DNA sequence: TGTGCCAGCAGTGAATCTTGGCAGGATAATCCCTACGAGCAGTACTTC.

Only a few counts were recorded for this clonotype. The chain uses TRBV11-2 and TRBJ2-4; weak D call: TRBD1 (5 bases). The ends were cut back, 1 base at V and 8 bases at J, with 24 bases in the middle. Germline assignment: CDR1 SGHAT and CDR2 FQNNGV. The CDR3 runs to 18 residues. The CDR3 region is CASSLVGVGARGPDIQYF. The CDR3 DNA reads as TGTGCCAGCAGCTTAGTAGGGGTAGGGGCAAGGGGCCCAGACATTCAGTACTTC. Filled out from reference TRBV11-2 and TRBJ2-4, the complete variable domain reads EAGVAQSPRYKIIEKRQSVAFWCNPISGHATLYWYQQILGQGPKLLIQFQNNGVVDDSQLPKDRFSAERLKGVDSTLKIQPAKLEDSAVYLCASSLVGVGARGPDIQYFGAGTRLSVL.

This clonotype was seen many times. This chain links TRBV3-1 with TRBJ2-7; D ambiguous. Germline-derived CDR1 and CDR2 are LGHDT and YNNKEL (reference sequence). The V gene lost 1 base and the J gene lost 6 bases, with 10 bases spanning the gap. CDR3 length: 13 residues. CDR3 nucleotide sequence: TGTGCCAGCAGCCAAGTCCGGTATAGCGAGCAGTACTTC. It codes for CASSQVRYSEQYF.

This clonotype was observed many times. The chain has TRBV5-1 and TRBJ2-5; 12 bases match TRBD2. Per germline, CDR1 SGHRS and CDR2 YFSETQ. Trimming took 5 bases from V and 5 from J; bases not matched to a gene: 7. This CDR3 spans 15 amino acids. The CDR3 loop reads CASSPLAGGYETQYF. CDR3 sequence (DNA): TGCGCCAGCAGTCCGCTAGCGGGAGGGTACGAGACCCAGTACTTC.

Many counts were recorded for this clonotype. The chain employs TRBV28 and TRBJ2-7; 7 bases agree with TRBD1. CDR3 length: 17 amino acids. With V trimmed by 1 base and J by 7 bases, 16 bases remained unmatched. The germline V gene encodes CDR1 MDHEN and CDR2 SYDVKM. The DNA of the CDR3 is TGTGCCAGCAGTTTATTTTCCCCCACGACAGGGTTCAGGGAGCAGTACTTC. Translation: CASSLFSPTTGFREQYF.

This clonotype came up many times. This chain links TRBV15 with TRBJ2-7; 7 bases match TRBD1. V gave up 5 bases and J gave up 3 bases; unmatched junction bases: 7. Germline CDR1 and CDR2: LNHNV and YYDKDF (reference sequence). The CDR3 is made up of 14 amino acids. CDR3 DNA sequence: TGTGCCACCAGCCCATTGGACAGGAGCTACGAGCAGTACTTC. Residues: CATSPLDRSYEQYF.

This clonotype was counted many times. The CDR3 DNA is TGTGCCATCAGCGGACGGCCCCCCTTACTTGGTAATTCACCCCTCCACTTT. Translating it yields CAISGRPPLLGNSPLHF. V usage is TRBV10-3 and J usage is TRBJ1-6, with unresolved D. Germline-derived CDR1 and CDR2 are ENHRY and SYGVKD. The CDR3 totals 17 residues. Trimming removed 6 bases at V and 6 bases at J, with 21 bases between.

The table lists this clonotype with many counts. The chain couples TRBV10-1 to TRBJ1-5, with D hard to call. With 6 bases removed from V and 3 bases from J, the gap between germline ends came to 12 bases. Per germline, CDR1 WNHNN and CDR2 SYGVQD (reference sequence). The CDR3 spans 14 residues. CDR3 coding DNA: TGCGCCAGCAGGACCTGGGCTTTCAATCAGCCCCAGCATTTT. Translated, it gives CASRTWAFNQPQHF.

This clonotype was seen ten or more times. The chain combines TRBV20-1 with TRBJ1-5; 9 bases agree with TRBD1. Per the germline V gene, CDR1 is DFQATT and CDR2 is SNEGSKA (reference sequence). The trim removed 3 bases at V and 3 bases at J, leaving 6 bases unmatched. The CDR3 is 15 residues long. The CDR3 bases are TGCAGTGCTAGCCCGGACAGGGGACCCAATCAGCCCCAGCATTTT. It yields the protein CSASPDRGPNQPQHF.

With respect to this clonotype: It is likely a read error, because the conserved phenylalanine at the end of the CDR3 is missing. The chain has TRBV29-1 and TRBJ1-2, with D possibly being TRBD1 (5 bases). Trimming pared 4 bases from V and 4 bases from J, leaving 13 bases between. The germline CDR1 and CDR2 sequences are SQVTM and ANQGSEA. The CDR3 length is 13 residues. DNA for the CDR3: TGCAGCGTTGCCAGGGTAATCACCTATGGCTACACCGTC. Translated, it gives CSVARVITYGYTV.

This clonotype was recorded at least ten times. The rearrangement joins TRBV30 to TRBJ1-1; 9 bases line up with TRBD1. J lost 5 bases, V lost 3 bases, and 10 bases had no gene match. Germline V CDR1 and CDR2: GTSNPN, SVGIG (reference sequence). The CDR3 covers 15 residues. In DNA, the CDR3 is TGTGCCTGGAGGACCCCGGGACAGGGATATACTGAAGCTTTCTTT. It codes for CAWRTPGQGYTEAFF.

V usage is TRBV20-1 and J usage is TRBJ2-5; 7 bases align to TRBD2. CDR1 is DFQATT, CDR2 SNEGSKA, per germline (reference sequence). This CDR3 has 14 residues. V gave up 6 bases and J gave up 6 bases; unmatched junction bases: 13. The CDR3 region is CSAPPGGQAQTQYF. CDR3 nucleotide sequence: TGCAGTGCCCCCCCGGGAGGCCAAGCACAGACCCAGTACTTC.

This clonotype was counted ten times or more. The chain joins TRBV7-2 to TRBJ2-5; D may be TRBD1 (6 bases). Germline V CDR1 and CDR2: SGHTA, FQGNSA. The CDR3 totals 14 residues. Trimming took off 5 bases at V and 2 bases at J, with 12 bases between the two ends. The CDR3 protein is CASSGGRGQETQYF. The CDR3 DNA reads as TGTGCCAGCAGCGGCGGCAGGGGTCAAGAGACCCAGTACTTC. Combining the CDR3 with reference TRBV7-2 and TRBJ2-5 gives the whole variable domain GAGVSQSPSNKVTEKGKDVELRCDPISGHTALYWYRQSLGQGLEFLIYFQGNSAPDKSGLPSDRFSAERTGGSVSTLTIQRTQQEDSAVYLCASSGGRGQETQYFGPGTRLLVL.